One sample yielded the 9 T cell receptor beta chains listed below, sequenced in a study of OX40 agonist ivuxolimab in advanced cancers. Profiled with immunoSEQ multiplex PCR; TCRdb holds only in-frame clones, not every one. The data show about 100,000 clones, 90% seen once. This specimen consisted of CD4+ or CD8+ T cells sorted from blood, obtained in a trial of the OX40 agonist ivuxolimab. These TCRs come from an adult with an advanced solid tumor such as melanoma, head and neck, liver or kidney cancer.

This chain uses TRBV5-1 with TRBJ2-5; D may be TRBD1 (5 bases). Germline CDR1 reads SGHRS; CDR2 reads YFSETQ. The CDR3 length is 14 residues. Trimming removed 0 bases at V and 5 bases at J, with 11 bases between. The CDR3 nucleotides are TGCGCCAGCAGCTTGGTTGGCAGGGCGGAGACCCAGTACTTC. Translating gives CASSLVGRAETQYF.

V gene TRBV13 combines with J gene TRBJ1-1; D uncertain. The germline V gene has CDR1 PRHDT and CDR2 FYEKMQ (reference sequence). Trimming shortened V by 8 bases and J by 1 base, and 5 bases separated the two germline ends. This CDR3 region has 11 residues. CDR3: CASLQNTEAFF. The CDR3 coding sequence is TGTGCCAGCCTCCAGAACACTGAAGCTTTCTTT.

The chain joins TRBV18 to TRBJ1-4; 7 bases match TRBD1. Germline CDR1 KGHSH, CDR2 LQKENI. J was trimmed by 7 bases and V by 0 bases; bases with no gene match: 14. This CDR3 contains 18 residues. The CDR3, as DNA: TGTGCCAGCTCACCACCTAGGGACAGTGGACTAGTGGGTGAAAAACTGTTTTTT. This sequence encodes CASSPPRDSGLVGEKLFF.

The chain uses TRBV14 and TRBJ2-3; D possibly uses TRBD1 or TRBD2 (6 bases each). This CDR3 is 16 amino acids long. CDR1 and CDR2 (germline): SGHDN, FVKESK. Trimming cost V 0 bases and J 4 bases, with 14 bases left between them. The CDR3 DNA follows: TGTGCCAGCAGCCAAGACGGGGGCCTTAGGTCAGATACGCAGTATTTT. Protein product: CASSQDGGLRSDTQYF.

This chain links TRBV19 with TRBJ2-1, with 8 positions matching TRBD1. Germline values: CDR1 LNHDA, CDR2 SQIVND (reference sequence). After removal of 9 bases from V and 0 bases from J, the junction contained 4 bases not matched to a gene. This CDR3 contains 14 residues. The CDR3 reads CASVDRGSYNEQFF. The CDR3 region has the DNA TGTGCCAGCGTCGACAGGGGCTCCTACAATGAGCAGTTCTTC.

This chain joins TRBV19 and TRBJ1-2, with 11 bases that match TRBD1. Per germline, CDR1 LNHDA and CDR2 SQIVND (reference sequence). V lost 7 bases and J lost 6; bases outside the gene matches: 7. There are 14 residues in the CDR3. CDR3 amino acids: CASNKDRGPDGYTF. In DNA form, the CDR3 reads TGTGCCAGTAACAAGGACAGGGGGCCAGATGGCTACACCTTC. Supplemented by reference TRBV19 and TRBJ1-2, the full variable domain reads DGGITQSPKYLFRKEGQNVTLSCEQNLNHDAMYWYRQDPGQGLRLIYYSQIVNDFQKGDIAEGYSVSREKKESFPLTVTSAQKNPTAFYLCASNKDRGPDGYTFGSGTRLTVV.

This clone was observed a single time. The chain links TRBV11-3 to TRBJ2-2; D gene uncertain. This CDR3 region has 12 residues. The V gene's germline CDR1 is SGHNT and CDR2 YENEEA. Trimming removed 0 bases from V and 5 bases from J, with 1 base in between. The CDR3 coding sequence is TGTGCCAGCAGCTTAGAAACCGGGGAGCTGTTTTTT. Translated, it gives CASSLETGELFF.

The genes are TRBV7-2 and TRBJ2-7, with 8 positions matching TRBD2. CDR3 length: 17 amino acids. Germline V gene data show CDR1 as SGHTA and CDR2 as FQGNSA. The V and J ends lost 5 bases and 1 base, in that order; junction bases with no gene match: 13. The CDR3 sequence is CASSPPGGGTLSYEQYF. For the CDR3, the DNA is TGTGCCAGCAGCCCCCCCGGGGGGGGGACATTGTCCTACGAGCAGTACTTC.

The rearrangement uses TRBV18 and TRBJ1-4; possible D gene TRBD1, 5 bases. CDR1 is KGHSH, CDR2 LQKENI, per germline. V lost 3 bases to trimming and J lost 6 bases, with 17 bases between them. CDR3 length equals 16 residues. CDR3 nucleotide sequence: TGTGCCAGCTCACCCTCCGTGGCAGGGCTTTATGAAAAACTGTTTTTT. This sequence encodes CASSPSVAGLYEKLFF.